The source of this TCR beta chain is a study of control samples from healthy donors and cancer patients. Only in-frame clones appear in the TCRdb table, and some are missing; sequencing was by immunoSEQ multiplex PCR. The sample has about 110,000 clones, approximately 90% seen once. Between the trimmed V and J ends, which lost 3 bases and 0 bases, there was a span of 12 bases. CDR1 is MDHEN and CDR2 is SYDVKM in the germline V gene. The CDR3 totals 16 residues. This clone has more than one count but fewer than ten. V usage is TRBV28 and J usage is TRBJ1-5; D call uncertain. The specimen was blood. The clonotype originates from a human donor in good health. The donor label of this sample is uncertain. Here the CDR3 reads CASSFFRGNSNQPQHF. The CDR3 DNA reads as TGTGCCAGCAGTTTCTTTCGCGGAAATAGCAATCAGCCCCAGCATTTT. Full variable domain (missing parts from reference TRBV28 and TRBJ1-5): DVKVTQSSRYLVKRTGEKVFLECVQDMDHENMFWYRQDPGLGLRLIYFSYDVKMKEKGDIPEGYSVSREKKERFSLILESASTNQTSMYLCASSFFRGNSNQPQHFGDGTRLSIL.